These T cell receptor beta chains were read from a single sample in a study of T cells after yellow fever vaccination. TCRdb reprocessed the 5' RACE reads via MiXCR and lists one record per CDR3 protein. The data show about 180,000 distinct CDR3 sequences, approximately 6.2% seen once. The sample here was CD4+ T cells sorted from PBMCs, taken on the day of the first yellow fever vaccination. The receptor source for this set is a young man who received the YFV17D yellow fever vaccine. Each CDR3 is given with its conserved first and last residue. Fields, in order: D gene, clone size, J gene, V gene, CDR3 protein, CDR3 DNA. A D gene is named only where the DNA matches it firmly. Clone size is shown for a subset of rows, as once, few, many or a class of expanded clone.

.,few,TRBJ1-2,TRBV3-1,CAAAGGKGYTF,TGTGCAGCGGCGGGCGGGAAAGGCTACACCTTC
.,.,TRBJ1-2,TRBV20-1,CRTPGRAYGYTF,TGCAGGACCCCCGGGAGGGCCTATGGCTACACCTTC
TRBD2,few,TRBJ2-2,TRBV5-1,CASSSRLAGGASGELFF,TGCGCCAGCAGCTCCCGACTAGCGGGGGGTGCCAGCGGGGAGCTGTTTTTT
.,many,TRBJ1-4,TRBV7-2,CASSLIAGVTNEKLFF,TGTGCCAGCAGCTTAATTGCGGGAGTTACTAATGAAAAACTGTTTTTT
.,.,TRBJ2-5,TRBV20-1,CSARDGLAETQYF,TGCAGTGCTAGAGATGGCCTAGCGGAGACCCAGTACTTC
TRBD2,few,TRBJ2-1,TRBV9,CASSTRTSSNTYNEQFF,TGTGCCAGCAGCACCCGGACTAGCTCCAATACCTACAATGAGCAGTTCTTC
.,.,TRBJ2-3,TRBV7-8,CAMGSRVYSDTQYF,TGTGCCATGGGATCCAGGGTCTACTCAGATACGCAGTATTTT
.,.,TRBJ2-5,TRBV6-5,CASSYSIREETQYF,TGTGCCAGCAGTTACTCGATCAGGGAGGAGACCCAGTACTTC
.,.,TRBJ1-1,TRBV11-2,CASSLGAGGGARNTEAFF,TGTGCCAGCAGCTTAGGAGCCGGCGGGGGGGCAAGGAACACTGAAGCTTTCTTT
.,many,TRBJ2-5,TRBV20-1,CSALTGTSRETQYF,TGCAGTGCCTTGACTGGGACATCCAGGGAGACCCAGTACTTC
.,.,TRBJ2-3,TRBV9,CASTPLPGTGTDTQYF,TGTGCCAGCACCCCCCTGCCAGGGACTGGCACAGATACGCAGTATTTT
.,many,TRBJ1-5,TRBV12-3/TRBV12-4,CASRGNGSNNQPQHF,TGTGCCAGCAGGGGGAACGGATCCAACAATCAGCCCCAGCATTTT
.,many,TRBJ1-4,TRBV5-6,CASSILQPQNEKLFF,TGTGCCAGCAGCATCCTACAGCCACAGAATGAAAAACTGTTTTTT
.,few,TRBJ2-3,TRBV28,CASSRFGSTDTQYF,TGTGCCAGCAGTCGCTTCGGGAGCACAGATACGCAGTATTTT
.,many,TRBJ1-1,TRBV5-1,CASSIWGRTEAFF,TGCGCCAGCAGTATCTGGGGGAGAACTGAAGCTTTCTTT
TRBD1,many,TRBJ1-1,TRBV5-8,CASSFTGGLGAFF,TGTGCCAGCAGCTTTACAGGGGGATTAGGAGCTTTCTTT
.,many,TRBJ1-2,TRBV5-1,CASSFARDSNGYTF,TGCGCCAGCAGCTTTGCCCGGGACTCCAATGGCTACACCTTC
.,many,TRBJ2-5,TRBV11-2,CASSRVGETQYF,TGTGCCAGCAGCCGGGTTGGAGAGACCCAGTACTTC
.,.,TRBJ2-5,TRBV20-1,CSPREGNGETQYF,TGCAGTCCCAGGGAAGGGAATGGGGAGACCCAGTACTTC
.,few,TRBJ1-1,TRBV21-1,CASSKRKNTEAFF,TGTGCCAGCAGCAAGAGGAAGAACACTGAAGCTTTCTTT
.,many,TRBJ2-1,TRBV4-3,CASSQVGRGDNEQFF,TGCGCCAGCAGCCAAGTGGGTAGGGGGGACAATGAGCAGTTCTTC
.,many,TRBJ2-5,TRBV7-2,CASSLGGTLETQYF,TGTGCCAGCAGCTTAGGAGGGACTCTAGAGACCCAGTACTTC
TRBD1,many,TRBJ2-3,TRBV7-2,CASSRQGAHGTDTQYF,TGTGCCAGCAGTAGACAGGGTGCGCACGGCACAGATACGCAGTATTTT
TRBD2,many,TRBJ2-3,TRBV18,CASSQAGGTDTQYF,TGTGCCAGCTCCCAGGCGGGGGGCACAGATACGCAGTATTTT
.,few,TRBJ1-2,TRBV6-1,CASRGPGVYGYTF,TGTGCCAGCAGGGGACCAGGGGTCTATGGCTACACCTTC
.,many,TRBJ1-1,TRBV20-1,CSARQRTAFTEAFF,TGCAGTGCTAGACAAAGGACAGCCTTCACTGAAGCTTTCTTT
.,.,TRBJ2-7,TRBV7-2,CASSPNRRQYEQYF,TGTGCCAGCAGCCCGAATCGGAGACAGTACGAGCAGTACTTC
.,many,TRBJ1-3,TRBV12-3/TRBV12-4,CASSLRSLSGNTIYF,TGTGCCAGCAGTTTGAGATCCCTCTCTGGAAACACCATATATTTT
.,many,TRBJ1-3,TRBV27,CASSLVRGNTIYF,TGTGCCAGCAGTTTAGTAAGAGGAAACACCATATATTTT
.,few,TRBJ2-7,TRBV6-1,CASSEAANYEQYF,TGTGCCAGCAGTGAAGCGGCCAACTACGAGCAGTACTTC
TRBD1,many,TRBJ2-7,TRBV5-6,CASSQRQGGEQYF,TGTGCCAGCAGCCAGCGACAGGGCGGCGAGCAGTACTTC
.,many,TRBJ2-2,TRBV2,CASNPTNTGELFF,TGTGCCAGCAACCCCACGAACACCGGGGAGCTGTTTTTT
.,many,TRBJ2-2,TRBV5-1,CASSLAGPRAGELFF,TGCGCCAGCAGCTTGGCCGGGCCCCGGGCCGGGGAGCTGTTTTTT
TRBD1,many,TRBJ2-2,TRBV12-3/TRBV12-4,CASSIDRASGELFF,TGTGCCAGCAGTATCGACAGGGCTAGCGGGGAGCTGTTTTTT
.,many,TRBJ2-1,TRBV3-1,CASSRDLLGEQFF,TGTGCCAGCAGCCGGGATCTCCTCGGTGAGCAGTTCTTC
.,many,TRBJ2-5,TRBV5-1,CASSLLAGAQYF,TGCGCCAGCAGCTTGCTAGCAGGGGCCCAGTACTTC
.,.,TRBJ1-2,TRBV19,CASSIGTYGYGYTF,TGTGCCAGTAGTATAGGGACGTACGGGTATGGCTACACCTTC
TRBD2,few,TRBJ2-5,TRBV5-6,CASSPTGTSQETQYF,TGTGCCAGCAGCCCGACCGGGACTAGCCAAGAGACCCAGTACTTC
TRBD2,.,TRBJ2-3,TRBV9,CASSVSPGTSGGPSTDTQYF,TGTGCCAGCAGCGTAAGTCCCGGGACTAGCGGGGGGCCGAGCACAGATACGCAGTATTTT
TRBD2,many,TRBJ2-4,TRBV4-2,CASSLAGGPKNIQYF,TGTGCCAGCAGCCTAGCGGGGGGGCCCAAAAACATTCAGTACTTC
.,many,TRBJ2-3,TRBV6-4,CASSESGSTDTQYF,TGTGCCAGCAGCGAAAGCGGAAGCACAGATACGCAGTATTTT
TRBD2,.,TRBJ2-3,TRBV7-2,CASSFGGGAADTQYF,TGTGCCAGCAGCTTTGGCGGGGGGGCAGCAGATACGCAGTATTTT
TRBD1,many,TRBJ1-6,TRBV6-2/TRBV6-3,CASSSQGARSPLHF,TGTGCCAGCAGTTCTCAGGGGGCGCGCTCACCCCTCCACTTT